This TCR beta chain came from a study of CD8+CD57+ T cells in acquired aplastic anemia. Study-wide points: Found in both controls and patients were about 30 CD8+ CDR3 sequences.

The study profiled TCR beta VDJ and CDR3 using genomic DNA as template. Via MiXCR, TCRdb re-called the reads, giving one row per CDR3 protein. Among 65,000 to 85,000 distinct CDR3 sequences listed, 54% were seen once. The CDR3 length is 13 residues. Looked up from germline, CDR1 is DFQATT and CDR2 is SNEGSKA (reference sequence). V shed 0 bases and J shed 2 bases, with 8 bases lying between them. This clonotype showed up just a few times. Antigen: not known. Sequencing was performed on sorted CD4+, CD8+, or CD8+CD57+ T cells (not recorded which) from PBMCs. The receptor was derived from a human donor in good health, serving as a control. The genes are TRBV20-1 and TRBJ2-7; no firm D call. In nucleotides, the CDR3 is TGCAGTGCTAGAGATGTCCACGCCTACGAGCAGTACTTC. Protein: CSARDVHAYEQYF.